What follows is one T cell receptor beta chain and its context. Many counts were recorded for this clonotype. Its antigen specificity is not known. Nothing much larger sits one base from this clone, and base qualities are not available. CDR1 LNHDA and CDR2 SQIVND were looked up in the germline V gene (reference sequence). Trimming takes 3 bases from V and 6 bases from J, and the germline ends sit 21 bases apart. The cysteine opens and the phenylalanine closes a CDR3 of 17 amino acids. The only DNA kept is the CDR3, 51 bases in frame from the first base. The library was produced with 5' RACE. Data came from a NextSeq 500. To correct for sequencing error and PCR bias, the TCR library protocol tagged individual cDNA molecules with unique molecular identifiers. Sequencing covered both TCR alpha and beta chains, and within each sample the abundances of alpha and beta sequences were tightly co-correlated. Turning to the authors' computational methods: V gene, J gene and CDR3 annotation of TCR sequences was performed with Decombinator V4. Expanded TCRs were defined as changing significantly between any two time points under a Poisson model with p below 0.0001. TCR abundances were normalised to the total number of TCRs sequenced in each sample and reported as counts per million. TRAV1-2 paired with TRAJ12, TRAJ20 or TRAJ33 defined MAIT TCRs, while TRAV10 paired with TRAJ18 defined iNKT TCRs. VDJdb, accessed 1 November 2021, was searched for CMV, EBV and SARS-CoV-2 annotated TCRs, with TCRs annotated for multiple antigens excluded. TCRdb's own reprocessing of the public reads used fastp at Q25 and MiXCR and kept productive beta chains. Records with the same CDR3 protein are collapsed into one entry carrying the most frequent genes and DNA. The V and J calls follow TCRdb's processing rather than the paper's. For this sample the table gives about 46,000 distinct CDR3 sequences, of which roughly 5.7% were detected only once. Jointly, the top ten make up approximately 5.4% of the sample.

The data were obtained in a study of early T cells in non-severe SARS-CoV-2 infection (dated by TCRdb to the early 2020s). In terms of the full investigation: Because TCR sequencing relied on bulk RNA taken from unsorted whole blood, pairing of alpha and beta chains was not possible. The study at large found these results: Matching against VDJdb was skewed toward anti-spike CD8 responses, likely underestimated virus-specific expansions, and missed private and CD4 specificities.

This was a case-control study nested in a cohort of healthcare workers in London, UK, who had nasopharyngeal swab PCR tests and blood samples taken every week. Healthcare workers were enrolled in the week of the UK lockdown, from 23 to 31 March 2020, and were followed every week for up to 16 weeks. The starting material was whole blood, obtained at baseline. The sequence is built from TRBV19 and TRBJ1-5, with a tentative D gene TRBD1 over 6 matching bases. The clonotype was recovered from an adult who was a healthcare worker with PCR-confirmed SARS-CoV-2 infection or an uninfected control (not recorded which). The DNA reads TGTGCCAGTAGTATCACCGGCAGGGGAGGATCGGGTCAGCCCCAGCATTTT. This encodes CASSITGRGGSGQPQHF.